The 4 T cell receptor beta chains given below trace back to one sample, sequenced in a study of blood T cell repertoires in COVID-19. Measured with immunoSEQ multiplex PCR; TCRdb has only the in-frame clones, and not every one. This table has fewer than 50,000 clones, approximately 70% appearing once. Sequencing was done on a sample of peripheral blood. These receptors came from a man older than 75 with acute or convalescent COVID-19.

This sequence joins TRBV6-5 and TRBJ2-3, with 10 positions matching TRBD2. The CDR3 contains 14 residues. Germline loops: CDR1 MNHEY, CDR2 SVGAGI. The trim removed 8 bases at V and 14 bases at J, leaving 16 bases unmatched. The CDR3 nucleotides read TGTGCCAGCGGTCCGGGACTAGCGCCCATCCCGCCGTATTTT. This codes for CASGPGLAPIPPYF.

This clone is deemed medium-sized. The chain carries TRBV15 and TRBJ2-1, with D maybe TRBD2 (6 bases). V lost 4 bases to trimming and J lost 9 bases, with 16 bases between them. The CDR3 length is 14 residues. Germline CDR1 and CDR2: LNHNV and YYDKDF (reference sequence). The CDR3 loop is CATSKGLRGGEQFF. The CDR3 DNA follows: TGTGCCACCAGCAAGGGACTCCGCGGCGGTGAGCAGTTCTTC.

This clone appeared once. The rearrangement joins TRBV5-5 to TRBJ2-1; 7 bases are a match to TRBD2. Trimming removed 9 bases from V and 7 bases from J; junction bases left unmatched: 22. Germline V gene data show CDR1 as SGHKS and CDR2 as YYEKEE (reference sequence). CDR3 length equals 17 residues. The CDR3 is CATTTAPRAGAGNEQFF. The CDR3 DNA reads as TGTGCCACCACCACGGCCCCGCGGGCGGGAGCTGGGAATGAGCAGTTCTTC. Full variable domain (rest looked up from reference TRBV5-5 and TRBJ2-1): DAGVTQSPTHLIKTRGQQVTLRCSPISGHKSVSWYQQVLGQGPQFIFQYYEKEERGRGNFPDRFSARQFPNYSSELNVNALLLGDSALYLCATTTAPRAGAGNEQFFGPGTRLTVL.

The chain combines TRBV18 with TRBJ2-3, with D possibly matching TRBD2 (7 bases). From germline, CDR1 is KGHSH and CDR2 LQKENI. CDR3 length: 18 amino acids. The V gene lost 1 base and the J gene lost 2 bases, with 19 bases spanning the gap. DNA for the CDR3: TGTGCCAGCTCACCACGGGGCACGGGGGGCAGCTTCACAGATACGCAGTATTTT. Translated, it gives CASSPRGTGGSFTDTQYF.